A single T cell receptor beta chain is shown here with its context. Different DNA sequences within this sample yield the same CDR3. The data were obtained in a study of blood T cell repertoires in COVID-19. At the level of the study: From T cells, B-cell-depleted T cells, or PBMCs came the material, which was cDNA or gDNA.

The CDR3 extends over 14 amino acids. Germline values: CDR1 MDHEN, CDR2 SYDVKM. V was pared by 3 bases and J by 5 bases, with 11 bases between. Authors' processing steps: For nucleated cells, counts were estimated from reference gene primer amplification. Produced via immunoSEQ multiplex PCR; TCRdb's table is partial and in-frame only. That table gives V, J and clone size, and the DNA gave D and trimming. This table holds hundreds of thousands of clones, 83% found once. The sequence came from a woman in her forties or fifties who had recovered from COVID-19. The chain joins TRBV28 to TRBJ2-1; possible D gene TRBD1, 6 bases. The sample taken for sequencing was peripheral blood. The CDR3 loop is CASSLSQGNNEQFF. The CDR3 bases are TGTGCCAGCAGTTTGTCACAGGGAAACAATGAGCAGTTCTTC.